This TCR beta chain was captured in a study of patients and donors after allogeneic stem cell transplantation. TCRdb recomputed calls from the RT-PCR reads with MiXCR, one row per CDR3 protein. The sample has fewer than 25,000 distinct CDR3 sequences, 25% to 30% seen once. Trimming took 2 bases from V and 4 from J; bases not matched to a gene: 7. Germline V CDR1 and CDR2: SGHVS, FQNEAQ. This CDR3 is 17 amino acids long. V usage is TRBV7-8 and J usage is TRBJ2-6, with 8 bases lining up with TRBD1. The receptor comes from a human donor who was either an allogeneic HSCT recipient or a stem cell or donor lymphocyte infusion donor (not recorded which). It is not recorded whose cells these are; they may come from a transplant donor. Material: blood, either unsorted or a sorted T cell fraction (not recorded which). The CDR3 DNA reads TGTGCCAGCAGCTTAAGGGACAGGTTATACGGGGCCAACGTCCTGACTTTC. This translates into CASSLRDRLYGANVLTF.